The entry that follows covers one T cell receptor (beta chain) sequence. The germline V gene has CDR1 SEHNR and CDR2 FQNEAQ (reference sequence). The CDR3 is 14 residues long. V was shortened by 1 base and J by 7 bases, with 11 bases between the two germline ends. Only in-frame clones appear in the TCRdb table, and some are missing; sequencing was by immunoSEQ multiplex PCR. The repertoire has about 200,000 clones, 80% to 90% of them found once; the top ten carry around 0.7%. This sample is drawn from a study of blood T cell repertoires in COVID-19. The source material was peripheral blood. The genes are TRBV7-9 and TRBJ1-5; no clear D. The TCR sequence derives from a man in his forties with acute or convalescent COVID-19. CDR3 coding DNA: TGTGCCAGCAGCTTAGTCGGGTCCGCGCAGCCCCAGCATTTT. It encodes CASSLVGSAQPQHF.